A single sample is the source of the 20 T cell receptor beta chains below, sequenced in a study of blood T cell repertoires in COVID-19. Assay: immunoSEQ multiplex PCR; the TCRdb copy retains only in-frame clones and omits some. The table shows 65,000 to 90,000 clones, with approximately 80% occurring only once. The specimen sequenced was peripheral blood. The receptors shown here come from a woman aged 55-70 years with acute or convalescent COVID-19.

The V gene is TRBV6-5, the J gene TRBJ1-1; 9 bases match TRBD1. Germline CDR1 reads MNHEY; CDR2 reads SVGAGI. The CDR3 is 14 amino acids. Trimming at V came to 7 bases and at J to 9 bases, leaving 12 bases not matched to a gene. The CDR3 DNA reads TGTGCCAGCACCCATATAAGGACAGGGGCGCAAGCTTTCTTT. Protein sequence: CASTHIRTGAQAFF.

The V gene is TRBV5-1, the J gene TRBJ2-3; D is possibly TRBD1 (7 bases). Germline CDR1 is SGHRS and CDR2 is YFSETQ. The CDR3 runs to 16 residues. Trimming cost V 4 bases and J 3 bases, with 18 bases left between them. The CDR3 loop reads CASSLFVAGGTDTQYF. The CDR3 DNA reads TGCGCCAGCAGCCTGTTCGTGGCAGGGGGGACAGATACGCAGTATTTT.

The rearrangement links TRBV18 to TRBJ1-1; 11 nucleotides agree with TRBD1. This CDR3 has 14 residues. CDR1 KGHSH and CDR2 LQKENI come from the germline V gene. Germline trimming cut 8 bases from V and 5 bases from J; bases unmatched to any gene: 7. DNA of the CDR3: TGTGCCAGCACTCCGGGACAGGGGGAGACTGAAGCTTTCTTT. Encoded protein: CASTPGQGETEAFF.

The chain recombines TRBV5-1 with TRBJ2-3; 7 bases map to TRBD2. Germline V gene data show CDR1 as SGHRS and CDR2 as YFSETQ. The CDR3 sequence is 15 residues long. J gave up 4 bases and V 0 bases, and 5 bases lay outside the gene matches. CDR3 sequence: CASSLASGRADTQYF. For the CDR3, the DNA is TGCGCCAGCAGCTTGGCTTCTGGGAGGGCAGATACGCAGTATTTT. The whole variable domain, remainder taken from reference TRBV5-1 and TRBJ2-3, is KAGVTQTPRYLIKTRGQQVTLSCSPISGHRSVSWYQQTPGQGLQFLFEYFSETQRNKGNFPGRFSGRQFSNSRSEMNVSTLELGDSALYLCASSLASGRADTQYFGPGTRLTVL.

The gene calls are TRBV10-3 and TRBJ1-1, with TRBD1 matching 9 bases. Per the germline V gene, CDR1 is ENHRY and CDR2 is SYGVKD. This CDR3 is built from 14 residues. Trimming at V came to 6 bases and at J to 0 bases, leaving 2 bases not matched to a gene. This CDR3 reads CAIRGTGLNTEAFF. CDR3 sequence (DNA): TGTGCCATCAGAGGGACAGGGCTGAACACTGAAGCTTTCTTT.

The chain combines TRBV6-5 with TRBJ1-1, with a tentative D call TRBD1 (5 bases). The CDR3 is 13 amino acids. V dropped 6 bases and J dropped 1 base, with 9 bases sitting between them. CDR1 is MNHEY and CDR2 is SVGAGI in the germline V gene. CDR3 nucleotide sequence: TGTGCCAGCAGCTCACAGGAGAACACTGAAGCTTTCTTT. Translation gives CASSSQENTEAFF.

The chain has TRBV11-2 and TRBJ1-2; D gene ambiguous. Germline V lookup: CDR1 SGHAT, CDR2 FQNNGV. The CDR3 is 12 amino acids. The V end lost 4 bases, the J end lost 1 base, and 4 bases lay between the germline ends. The CDR3 sequence: CASSSNNYGYTF. CDR3 sequence (DNA): TGTGCCAGCAGCTCCAATAACTATGGCTACACCTTC.

The chain employs TRBV5-5 and TRBJ1-4; D is possibly TRBD1 (5 bases). The length of the CDR3 is 14 residues. V lost 0 bases, J lost 8 bases, and 11 bases lay in between. CDR1 is SGHKS and CDR2 is YYEKEE in the germline V gene (reference sequence). The DNA of the CDR3 is TGTGCCAGCAGCTTGGAGGGGATGGGGGAAAAACTGTTTTTT. Translating it yields CASSLEGMGEKLFF.

The J gene is TRBJ1-2, the V gene TRBV6-2 or TRBV6-3; D is possibly TRBD1 (6 bases). V was shortened by 2 bases and J by 4 bases, with 14 bases between the two germline ends. The germline CDR1 and CDR2 sequences are MNHEY and SVGEGT. The CDR3 spans 15 residues. CDR3 residues: CASSYGGRTRYGYTF. CDR3 in DNA: TGTGCCAGCAGTTACGGGGGCAGGACACGCTATGGCTACACCTTC.

V is TRBV10-3 and J is TRBJ1-1; a weak D match, TRBD1 (6 bases). CDR1 is ENHRY, CDR2 SYGVKD, per germline. This CDR3 comprises 16 residues. V lost 0 bases and J 0 bases, leaving 11 bases between the germline ends. The CDR3 DNA reads as TGTGCCATCAGTGAGTCGGGAGGGACAATGAACACTGAAGCTTTCTTT. Translation gives CAISESGGTMNTEAFF.

The J gene is TRBJ1-6, the V gene TRBV3-1 (or the pseudogene TRBV3-2); D unclear. This CDR3 region has 17 residues. CDR1 is LGHDT and CDR2 is YNNKEL in the germline V gene (reference sequence). V lost 3 bases to trimming and J lost 0 bases, with 12 bases between them. CDR3 region: CASSQSHSLSYNSPLHF. The CDR3 bases are TGTGCCAGCAGCCAGTCTCATAGCCTCTCCTATAATTCACCCCTCCACTTT.

The genes are TRBV6-5 and TRBJ1-1; possibly TRBD1 for D (5 bases). The CDR3 runs 14 residues. Germline V lookup: CDR1 MNHEY, CDR2 SVGAGI. V lost 6 bases and J lost 3, with 14 bases in between. CDR3 bases: TGTGCCAGCAGCCAGAGGACACTGGACACTGAAGCTTTCTTT. Translation gives CASSQRTLDTEAFF.

The chain's CDR3 is CASSRGLTGNYGYTF. The CDR3 nucleotides are TGCGCCAGCAGCCGGGGTTTGACAGGGAACTATGGCTACACCTTC. The rearrangement links TRBV5-1 to TRBJ1-2, with 7 bases fitting TRBD1. The CDR3 consists of 15 residues. Germline CDR1 SGHRS, CDR2 YFSETQ. V gave up 4 bases and J gave up 2 bases; unmatched junction bases: 8. The full variable domain, rest sourced from reference TRBV5-1 and TRBJ1-2, is KAGVTQTPRYLIKTRGQQVTLSCSPISGHRSVSWYQQTPGQGLQFLFEYFSETQRNKGNFPGRFSGRQFSNSRSEMNVSTLELGDSALYLCASSRGLTGNYGYTFGSGTRLTVV.

The chain uses TRBV19 and TRBJ1-5; maybe TRBD1 (5 bases). V dropped 11 bases and J dropped 0 bases, with 14 bases sitting between them. The CDR3 extends over 14 amino acids. CDR1 and CDR2 (germline): LNHDA, SQIVND (reference sequence). The CDR3 nucleotides read TGTGCCCTTCATGGGGGGAGTAGCAATCAGCCCCAGCATTTT. It specifies CALHGGSSNQPQHF.

The genes are TRBV5-1 and TRBJ2-7, with 9 bases matching TRBD1. The CDR3 covers 14 residues. CDR1 is SGHRS and CDR2 is YFSETQ in the germline V gene. Trimming at V came to 10 bases and at J to 3 bases, leaving 11 bases not matched to a gene. The CDR3 here is CAREGDRVLYEQYF. The DNA of the CDR3 is TGCGCCCGAGAGGGGGACAGGGTCCTCTACGAGCAGTACTTC.

The gene calls are TRBV9 and TRBJ1-2; no clear D gene. CDR3 length: 12 amino acids. Germline V gene lookup returns CDR1 SGDLS and CDR2 YYNGEE. Trimming shortened V by 0 bases and J by 5 bases, and 5 bases separated the two germline ends. The DNA of the CDR3 is TGTGCCAGCAGCGTAGGCGGGTATGGCTACACCTTC. Its protein product is CASSVGGYGYTF.

The gene calls are TRBV5-6 and TRBJ1-2; 7 bases agree with TRBD1. The J segment lost 4 bases and the V segment lost 4 bases, leaving 7 bases of the junction unmatched. The germline V gene encodes CDR1 SGHDT and CDR2 YYEEEE. The length of the CDR3 is 14 residues. The CDR3 nucleotides are TGTGCCAGCAGCCCACCACAGGGGAGCTATGGCTACACCTTC. It translates to CASSPPQGSYGYTF. Full variable domain (missing parts from reference TRBV5-6 and TRBJ1-2): DAGVTQSPTHLIKTRGQQVTLRCSPKSGHDTVSWYQQALGQGPQFIFQYYEEEERQRGNFPDRFSGHQFPNYSSELNVNALLLGDSALYLCASSPPQGSYGYTFGSGTRLTVV.

The CDR3 loop is CASSVLYEQYF. Written as DNA, the CDR3 is TGTGCCAGCAGTGTCCTGTACGAGCAGTACTTC. The V gene is TRBV2, the J gene TRBJ2-7; D is undetermined. The CDR3 contains 11 residues. V shed 4 bases and J shed 4 bases, with 5 bases lying between them. From germline, CDR1 is SNHLY and CDR2 FYNNEI.

This chain joins TRBV5-1 and TRBJ2-2; 11 bases are shared with TRBD2. Germline CDR1 SGHRS, CDR2 YFSETQ. The CDR3 consists of 16 residues. The V segment lost 2 bases and the J segment 6 bases; nucleotides outside the gene matches: 6. In DNA, the CDR3 is TGCGCCAGCAGCTTATCACTAGCGGGGGTTGCCGGGGAGCTGTTTTTT. It is translated as CASSLSLAGVAGELFF.

This clone is medium-sized (0.01 to 0.1%) by share. The J gene is TRBJ1-2, the V gene TRBV2; possible D gene TRBD1, 6 bases. The CDR3 loop spans 14 amino acids. V lost 8 bases, J lost 0 bases, and 13 bases lay in between. Germline CDR1 and CDR2: SNHLY and FYNNEI. The CDR3 here is CASCPGEANYGYTF. The CDR3, as DNA: TGTGCCAGCTGCCCAGGGGAAGCTAACTATGGCTACACCTTC. The entire variable domain, with the rest obtained from reference TRBV2 and TRBJ1-2, is as follows: EPEVTQTPSHQVTQMGQEVILRCVPISNHLYFYWYRQILGQKVEFLVSFYNNEISEKSEIFDDQFSVERPDGSNFTLKIRSTKLEDSAMYFCASCPGEANYGYTFGSGTRLTVV.